The 20 T cell receptor beta chains below were found in one sample sequenced in a study of blood T cell repertoires in COVID-19 (TCRdb year 2020). Library construction relied on the immunoSEQ multiplex PCR assay. TCRdb mirrors the immuneACCESS table, restricted to in-frame sequences. Some clones are absent from its copies; in checked studies, under half trace to an unresolved V gene, and the reason for the others is unknown. Present in this sample are some 150,000 clones, 84% of which were seen just once. The ten largest clones take up 1.5% to 2% of the sample. The specimen was PBMCs or T cells enriched from blood (not recorded which). These TCRs come from a woman between 18 and 29 years old who had been exposed to COVID-19.

This clone was detected only once. The chain joins TRBV7-9 to TRBJ2-1; TRBD1 agrees at 8 bases. Losses at the gene ends were 3 bases for V and 3 bases for J; bases not matched to a gene: 10. There are 17 residues in the CDR3. Germline-derived CDR1 and CDR2 are SEHNR and FQNEAQ (reference sequence). The CDR3 nucleotides are TGTGCCAGCAGCTTCATGGCAGGGGGCAATTACTACAATGAGCAGTTCTTC. Amino acid sequence: CASSFMAGGNYYNEQFF.

The V and J genes are TRBV9 and TRBJ2-1; TRBD2 is a possible D gene (6 bases). Germline assignment: CDR1 SGDLS and CDR2 YYNGEE. The V end lost 0 bases, the J end lost 5 bases, and 12 bases lay between the germline ends. This CDR3 contains 15 residues. CDR3 sequence reads: CASSVAPGGNNEQFF. CDR3 in DNA: TGTGCCAGCAGCGTAGCCCCCGGCGGGAACAATGAGCAGTTCTTC.

This rearrangement joins TRBV18 to TRBJ1-2; possible D gene TRBD1, 6 bases. V was shortened by 3 bases and J by 6 bases, with 14 bases between the two germline ends. Germline V CDR1 and CDR2: KGHSH, LQKENI. The length of the CDR3 is 14 residues. The CDR3 region has the DNA TGTGCCAGCTCACCGACACAGGGATACGATGGCTACACCTTC. Amino acids: CASSPTQGYDGYTF.

The CDR3, as DNA: TGTGCCAGCAGCTTGCAGGGGGCTGGGTATGGCTACACCTTC. Amino acid sequence: CASSLQGAGYGYTF. The V call is TRBV7-2, the J call TRBJ1-2, with 8 bases aligning to TRBD1. The CDR3 spans 14 residues. Trimming cost V 3 bases and J 5 bases; bases outside gene matches: 5. Per the germline V gene, CDR1 is SGHTA and CDR2 is FQGNSA.

The chain carries TRBV12-3 or TRBV12-4 and TRBJ1-2, with TRBD1 as a possible D gene (5 bases). V dropped 3 bases and J dropped 7 bases, with 9 bases sitting between them. The CDR3 length is 12 residues. The CDR3 loop is CASSFGQGGYTF. The CDR3 DNA reads TGTGCCAGCAGTTTTGGGCAGGGTGGCTACACCTTC.

The rearrangement uses TRBV27 and TRBJ2-5; 7 positions agree with TRBD2. The CDR3 totals 15 residues. After removal of 5 bases from V and 3 bases from J, the junction contained 9 bases not matched to a gene. CDR1 and CDR2 (germline): MNHEY, SMNVEV (reference sequence). For the CDR3, the DNA is TGTGCCAGCAGTGCCACCCTCCGGGGGGAAGAGACCCAGTACTTC. As protein: CASSATLRGEETQYF.

The chain carries TRBV19 and TRBJ2-3; 9 bases agree with TRBD1. CDR3 size: 15 residues. Germline V lookup: CDR1 LNHDA, CDR2 SQIVND (reference sequence). Trimming removed 3 bases from V and 2 bases from J; junction bases left unmatched: 3. DNA of the CDR3: TGTGCCAGTAGTATGACAGGGGGATTCACAGATACGCAGTATTTT. Protein product: CASSMTGGFTDTQYF. Filled out from reference TRBV19 and TRBJ2-3, the complete variable domain reads DGGITQSPKYLFRKEGQNVTLSCEQNLNHDAMYWYRQDPGQGLRLIYYSQIVNDFQKGDIAEGYSVSREKKESFPLTVTSAQKNPTAFYLCASSMTGGFTDTQYFGPGTRLTVL.

J is TRBJ2-7 and V is TRBV27, with 7 bases aligning to TRBD1. CDR3 length equals 14 residues. Germline trimming cut 6 bases from V and 4 bases from J; bases unmatched to any gene: 9. CDR1 is MNHEY and CDR2 is SMNVEV in the germline V gene (reference sequence). This CDR3 reads CASSPKVTGYEQYF. Written as DNA, the CDR3 is TGTGCCAGCAGCCCCAAGGTGACAGGGTACGAGCAGTACTTC.

This clone was observed a handful of times. The same CDR3 arises from other DNA sequences in this sample as well. The J gene is TRBJ2-5, the V gene TRBV3-1 (or the pseudogene TRBV3-2); 7 bases map to TRBD2. The trim removed 3 bases at V and 4 bases at J, leaving 11 bases unmatched. The germline CDR1 and CDR2 sequences are LGHDT and YNNKEL (reference sequence). CDR3 length: 16 residues. The CDR3 loop reads CASSHPSAGVGETQYF. Written as DNA, the CDR3 is TGTGCCAGCAGCCATCCCTCGGCGGGAGTAGGAGAGACCCAGTACTTC.

In nucleotides, the CDR3 is TGTGCCAGCAGCTATGGACAGGGTAACTATGGCTACACCTTC. Translating gives CASSYGQGNYGYTF. The chain couples TRBV28 to TRBJ1-2, with 8 bases matching TRBD1. V lost 6 bases, J lost 1 base, and 4 bases stayed unmatched. Germline V gives CDR1 MDHEN, CDR2 SYDVKM. There are 14 residues in the CDR3.

This chain links TRBV21-1 with TRBJ1-2; TRBD1 reflects the table's D call only, with no check against the DNA. TRBV21-1 has pseudogene status. The CDR3 has 11 amino acids. CDR3 in amino acids: CASSKGQGCTF. Here the CDR3 DNA reads TGTGCCAGCAGCAAAGGACAGGGATGCACCTTC.

This clone came up once. This sequence joins TRBV7-2 and TRBJ2-7; tentatively, D is TRBD2 (6 bases). The CDR3 runs 13 residues. Germline V lookup: CDR1 SGHTA, CDR2 FQGNSA. Trimming removed 3 bases at V and 5 bases at J, with 11 bases between. CDR3 sequence (DNA): TGTGCCAGCAGCTTTGCGGGGTCCCACGAGCAGTACTTC. Its translation: CASSFAGSHEQYF. Based on the CDR3 plus reference TRBV7-2 and TRBJ2-7, the full variable domain is GAGVSQSPSNKVTEKGKDVELRCDPISGHTALYWYRQSLGQGLEFLIYFQGNSAPDKSGLPSDRFSAERTGGSVSTLTIQRTQQEDSAVYLCASSFAGSHEQYFGPGTRLTVT.

The chain employs TRBV3-1 (or the pseudogene TRBV3-2) and TRBJ2-7; D is undetermined. With 5 bases removed from V and 6 bases from J, the gap between germline ends came to 11 bases. Germline values: CDR1 LGHDT, CDR2 YNNKEL (reference sequence). The CDR3 runs to 12 residues. This CDR3 reads CASSSLRSEQYF. The CDR3, as DNA: TGTGCCAGCAGCAGCCTACGGTCCGAGCAGTACTTC.

This clone has more than one count but fewer than ten. The V and J genes are TRBV5-1 and TRBJ2-5, with 8 bases lining up with TRBD2. The V gene end was trimmed by 0 bases and the J gene end by 5 bases; junction bases not matched to a gene: 6. CDR3 length equals 15 residues. Germline V gene lookup returns CDR1 SGHRS and CDR2 YFSETQ. This CDR3 reads CASSLEGLGSETQYF. CDR3 sequence (DNA): TGCGCCAGCAGCTTGGAGGGACTAGGATCCGAGACCCAGTACTTC. Full variable domain (rest looked up from reference TRBV5-1 and TRBJ2-5): KAGVTQTPRYLIKTRGQQVTLSCSPISGHRSVSWYQQTPGQGLQFLFEYFSETQRNKGNFPGRFSGRQFSNSRSEMNVSTLELGDSALYLCASSLEGLGSETQYFGPGTRLLVL.

The V gene is TRBV11-2, the J gene TRBJ1-6, with unresolved D. The V gene lost 0 bases and the J gene lost 9 bases, with 9 bases spanning the gap. Germline CDR1 reads SGHAT; CDR2 reads FQNNGV. The CDR3 is 14 amino acids. The CDR3 here is CASSLERIGSPLHF. The CDR3 region has the DNA TGTGCCAGCAGCTTAGAGAGGATCGGTTCACCCCTCCACTTT.

The chain couples TRBV29-1 to TRBJ2-3; no clear D. CDR3 length equals 12 residues. Trimming pared 0 bases from V and 11 bases from J, leaving 12 bases between. Germline lookup yields CDR1 SQVTM and CDR2 ANQGSEA. Here the CDR3 DNA reads TGCAGCGTTGAAGAAGCGCCTTGGGTGCAGTATTTT. Translated, it gives CSVEEAPWVQYF.

The V and J genes are TRBV18 and TRBJ2-4; no clear D. The V gene lost 3 bases and the J gene lost 0 bases, with 9 bases spanning the gap. Germline CDR1 reads KGHSH; CDR2 reads LQKENI. There are 15 residues in the CDR3. CDR3 coding DNA: TGTGCCAGCTCACCGGCCACCGTAGCCAAAAACATTCAGTACTTC. Amino acids: CASSPATVAKNIQYF.

This chain uses TRBV2 with TRBJ1-1; D remains ambiguous. V lost 0 bases and J lost 1, with 6 bases in between. CDR1 and CDR2 (germline): SNHLY, FYNNEI. The CDR3 sequence is 14 residues long. The CDR3 DNA sequence: TGTGCCAGCAGTGAAGCGTTCTGGAACACTGAAGCTTTCTTT. As protein: CASSEAFWNTEAFF.

This chain links TRBV10-3 with TRBJ2-7; the match to TRBD2 covers 12 bases. The CDR3 runs to 18 residues. CDR1 and CDR2 from the germline V gene are ENHRY and SYGVKD. Trimming cost V 3 bases and J 2 bases; bases outside gene matches: 11. CDR3 loop: CAISDSTFLAGGPYEQYF. The CDR3 DNA sequence: TGTGCCATCAGTGACTCGACATTCCTAGCGGGAGGGCCCTACGAGCAGTACTTC.

This rearrangement joins TRBV4-1 to TRBJ2-1, with 7 bases lining up with TRBD2. The V and J ends lost 0 bases and 2 bases, in that order; junction bases with no gene match: 7. The CDR3 covers 17 residues. Looked up from germline, CDR1 is MGHRA and CDR2 is YSYEKL. CDR3 in amino acids: CASSQDGLAVAYNEQFF. The CDR3 DNA is TGCGCCAGCAGCCAAGATGGCCTAGCGGTAGCCTACAATGAGCAGTTCTTC.